The TCR beta chain under discussion was sequenced for a study of T cell clonotyping in hematopoietic cell transplantation. Study-wide context: Recipients' pretransplant samples followed cytoreduction. The study, taken as a whole, reports: Recipient TCR diversity dropped after transplant; expanded clonotypes rose from day 30 to 180.

Time point noted: recipient sample about 28 days before transplant, after cytoreduction. Produced via immunoSEQ multiplex PCR; TCRdb's table is partial and in-frame only. The sample carries tens of thousands of clones, 85% to 95% recorded once. With 2 bases clipped from V and 4 bases from J, the junction kept 7 bases outside the gene matches. This CDR3 has 16 residues. Germline V gene sequence: CDR1 SGHTA, CDR2 FQGTGA. A word on this clone: Its antigen is as yet unknown.

Sequencing used peripheral blood mononuclear cells, obtained before stem cell transplant. This clonotype originated in a man between 35 and 55 years old with chronic myeloid leukemia. Some clones in this sample may be carry-over from other donors' samples. The chain links TRBV7-3 to TRBJ1-2; 10 bases fit TRBD1. CDR3 sequence: CASSLQRDRGSYGYTF. The CDR3 nucleotides are TGTGCCAGCAGCTTACAAAGGGACAGGGGCTCCTATGGCTACACCTTC. The full variable domain, rest sourced from reference TRBV7-3 and TRBJ1-2, is GAGVSQTPSNKVTEKGKYVELRCDPISGHTALYWYRQSLGQGPEFLIYFQGTGAADDSGLPNDRFFAVRPEGSVSTLKIQRTERGDSAVYLCASSLQRDRGSYGYTFGSGTRLTVV.